These 4 T cell receptor beta chains originate from one sample sequenced in a study of OX40 agonist ivuxolimab in advanced cancers. The data were produced by immunoSEQ multiplex PCR, yet TCRdb's version contains in-frame clones alone and is incomplete. The sample holds about 84,000 clones, 84% seen once. The sequences come from CD4+ or CD8+ T cells sorted from blood, collected in a trial of the OX40 agonist ivuxolimab. The source of these receptors is an adult with an advanced solid tumor such as melanoma, head and neck, liver or kidney cancer.

The chain employs TRBV5-4 and TRBJ2-7; TRBD2 might be the D (5 bases). This CDR3 contains 13 residues. Trimming removed 1 base from V and 6 bases from J, with 11 bases in between. Germline V gives CDR1 SGHNT, CDR2 YYREEE (reference sequence). The CDR3: CASSLFRGGEQYF. The CDR3 DNA reads as TGTGCCAGCAGCTTGTTTAGAGGAGGCGAGCAGTACTTC.

The genes are TRBV2 and TRBJ1-6, with a tentative D call TRBD1 (5 bases). Trimming cost V 7 bases and J 7 bases, with 17 bases left between them. Germline assignment: CDR1 SNHLY and CDR2 FYNNEI. The CDR3 consists of 15 residues. CDR3 residues: CASNPQGDQNSPLHF. CDR3 coding DNA: TGTGCCAGCAATCCGCAGGGAGACCAAAATTCACCCCTCCACTTT.

This rearrangement joins TRBV28 to TRBJ1-1; D uncertain. CDR3 length equals 15 residues. V was cut by 6 bases and J by 0 bases, with 14 bases left in between. Germline V gene sequence: CDR1 MDHEN, CDR2 SYDVKM. CDR3 nucleotides: TGTGCCAGCAGGCCCTCCACGGGAATGAACACTGAAGCTTTCTTT. This encodes CASRPSTGMNTEAFF.

The V call is TRBV27, the J call TRBJ1-1, with D hard to call. The germline V gene has CDR1 MNHEY and CDR2 SMNVEV (reference sequence). Trimming pared 6 bases from V and 1 base from J, leaving 15 bases between. The CDR3 is 15 residues long. The CDR3 sequence: CASSPEWAQNTEAFF. CDR3 sequence (DNA): TGTGCCAGCAGCCCCGAGTGGGCGCAGAACACTGAAGCTTTCTTT.